This T cell receptor (beta chain) was documented in a study of siplizumab effects on memory and regulatory T cells. The repertoire was sequenced with immunoSEQ multiplex PCR; TCRdb's copy has only in-frame clones and lacks some. The sample records about 100,000 clones, roughly 94% being singletons. From germline, CDR1 is SGHAT and CDR2 FQNNGV. J was trimmed by 4 bases and V by 5 bases; bases with no gene match: 6. The CDR3 loop spans 14 amino acids. The V call is TRBV11-2, the J call TRBJ2-5; TRBD1 agrees at 8 bases. The clonotype was recovered from a human donor in good health. The sequenced material came from non-Treg CD4+ T cells sorted from blood. CDR3 coding DNA: TGTGCCAGCAGCCCCCGGACAGGGCCAGAGACCCAGTACTTC. This translates into CASSPRTGPETQYF.